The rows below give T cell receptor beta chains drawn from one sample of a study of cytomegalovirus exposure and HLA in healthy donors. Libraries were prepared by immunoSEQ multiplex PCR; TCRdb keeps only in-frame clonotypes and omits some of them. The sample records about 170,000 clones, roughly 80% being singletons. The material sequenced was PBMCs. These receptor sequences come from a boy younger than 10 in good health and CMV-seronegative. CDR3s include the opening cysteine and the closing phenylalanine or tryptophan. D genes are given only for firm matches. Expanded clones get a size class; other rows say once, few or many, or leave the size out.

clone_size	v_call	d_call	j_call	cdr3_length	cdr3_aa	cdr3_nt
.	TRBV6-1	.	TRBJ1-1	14	CASIRYSRVTEAFF	TGTGCCAGCATCCGCTATAGTCGAGTCACTGAAGCTTTCTTT
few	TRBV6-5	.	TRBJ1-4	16	CASSYSQGSANEKLFF	TGTGCCAGCAGTTACTCCCAGGGATCAGCTAATGAAAAACTGTTTTTT
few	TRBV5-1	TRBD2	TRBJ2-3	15	CASSSTGGESDTQYF	TGCGCCAGCAGCTCAACGGGAGGCGAGTCAGATACGCAGTATTTT
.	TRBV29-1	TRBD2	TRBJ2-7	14	CSVEREGPYYEQYF	TGCAGCGTTGAGCGGGAGGGCCCCTACTACGAGCAGTACTTC
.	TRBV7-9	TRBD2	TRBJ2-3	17	CASSFGGWTRGAHTQYF	TGTGCCAGCAGCTTCGGGGGGTGGACTCGCGGAGCTCATACGCAGTATTTT
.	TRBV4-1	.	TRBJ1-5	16	CASSRNIQGNNQPQHF	TGCGCCAGCAGTAGAAATATCCAGGGTAACAATCAGCCCCAGCATTTT
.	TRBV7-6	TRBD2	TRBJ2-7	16	CASSSFLAGMSYEQYF	TGTGCCAGCAGCTCTTTCCTAGCGGGAATGTCCTACGAGCAGTACTTC
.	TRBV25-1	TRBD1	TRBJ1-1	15	CASSYTGQGDTEAFF	TGTGCCAGCAGTTACACTGGACAGGGAGACACTGAAGCTTTCTTT
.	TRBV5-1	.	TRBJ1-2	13	CASSQAMVDGYTF	TGCGCCAGCAGCCAAGCCATGGTGGATGGCTACACCTTC
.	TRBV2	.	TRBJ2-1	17	CASAIEGGRGPYNEQFF	TGTGCCAGCGCTATAGAGGGAGGTCGAGGGCCCTACAATGAGCAGTTCTTC
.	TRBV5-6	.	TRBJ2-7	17	CASSPLQGAIWAYEQYF	TGTGCCAGCAGCCCATTACAGGGAGCGATATGGGCCTACGAGCAGTACTTC
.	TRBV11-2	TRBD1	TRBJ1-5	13	CASSLGTGRPQHF	TGTGCCAGCAGCTTAGGGACAGGTCGGCCCCAGCATTTT
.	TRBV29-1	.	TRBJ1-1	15	CSVAFQGRVNTEAFF	TGCAGCGTTGCGTTCCAGGGCCGAGTGAACACTGAAGCTTTCTTT
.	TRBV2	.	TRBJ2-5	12	CASSEVEETQYF	TGTGCCAGCAGTGAAGTTGAGGAGACCCAGTACTTC
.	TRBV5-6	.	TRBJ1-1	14	CASSFTAANTEAFF	TGTGCCAGCAGCTTCACAGCGGCGAACACTGAAGCTTTCTTT
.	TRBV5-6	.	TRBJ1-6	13	CASRQDFNSPLHF	TGTGCCAGCAGACAGGATTTTAATTCACCCCTCCACTTT
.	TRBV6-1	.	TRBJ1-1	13	CASIDRFFTEAFF	TGTGCCAGCATCGACAGGTTTTTCACTGAAGCTTTCTTT
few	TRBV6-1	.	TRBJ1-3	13	CASTEGGRNTIYF	TGTGCCAGCACCGAGGGAGGTAGAAACACCATATATTTT